These 19 T cell receptor beta chains were all obtained from the same sample, sequenced in a study of blood T cell repertoires in COVID-19. Sequencing used immunoSEQ multiplex PCR; TCRdb keeps in-frame clones, though not all of them. Here the sample spans some 320,000 clones, around 90% being singletons. The source material was PBMCs or T cells enriched from blood (not recorded which). All receptors come from a man between 60 and 75 years old who had recovered from COVID-19.

The rearrangement uses TRBV2 and TRBJ2-7; 9 positions match TRBD1. Germline V lookup: CDR1 SNHLY, CDR2 FYNNEI. The CDR3 loop spans 13 amino acids. V dropped 7 bases and J dropped 5; count of bases not matched to a gene: 6. The CDR3 sequence: CASTGQGTHEQYF. DNA for the CDR3: TGTGCCAGCACGGGACAGGGTACCCACGAGCAGTACTTC.

V usage is TRBV30 and J usage is TRBJ1-2; D not certain. The germline V gene has CDR1 GTSNPN and CDR2 SVGIG (reference sequence). This CDR3 has 13 residues. Trimming removed 6 bases at V and 4 bases at J, with 15 bases between. The CDR3, as DNA: TGTGCCTGCCCGATGGGAGGGTTCTATGGCTACACCTTC. Protein product: CACPMGGFYGYTF.

The V gene is TRBV20-1, the J gene TRBJ2-3; D gene ambiguous. Germline V lookup: CDR1 DFQATT, CDR2 SNEGSKA (reference sequence). V was trimmed by 3 bases and J by 1 base, leaving 11 bases between them. The CDR3 covers 14 residues. CDR3 sequence (DNA): TGCAGTGCTAGTCTGAGTTCCGGCACAGATACGCAGTATTTT. It encodes CSASLSSGTDTQYF.

This chain links TRBV19 with TRBJ1-5; a weak D match, TRBD1 (6 bases). Looked up from germline, CDR1 is LNHDA and CDR2 is SQIVND (reference sequence). Trimming took off 5 bases at V and 6 bases at J, with 11 bases between the two ends. CDR3 length: 13 residues. CDR3 sequence (DNA): TGTGCCAGTAGTGAACAGGGAATTCAGCCCCAGCATTTT. Translation: CASSEQGIQPQHF.

The J gene is TRBJ2-6, the V gene TRBV4-1, with D perhaps matching TRBD2 (5 bases). The germline V and J ends were trimmed by 8 bases and 1 base, with 6 bases remaining between them. Per the germline V gene, CDR1 is MGHRA and CDR2 is YSYEKL. CDR3 length equals 13 residues. The CDR3 sequence: CASRDSGANVLTF. The CDR3 DNA follows: TGCGCCAGCCGGGATTCTGGGGCCAACGTCCTGACTTTC.

The chain uses TRBV20-1 and TRBJ2-5; 7 nucleotides line up with TRBD1. From germline, CDR1 is DFQATT and CDR2 SNEGSKA (reference sequence). The trim removed 4 bases at V and 5 bases at J, leaving 7 bases unmatched. This CDR3 has 13 residues. CDR3 sequence: CSANDRVGETQYF. DNA for the CDR3: TGCAGTGCTAATGACAGGGTCGGCGAGACCCAGTACTTC.

The rearrangement joins TRBV4-1 to TRBJ2-5, with TRBD2 identical over 9 bases. The CDR3 contains 17 residues. Germline CDR1 reads MGHRA; CDR2 reads YSYEKL. The V and J ends lost 0 bases and 7 bases, in that order; junction bases with no gene match: 12. CDR3 loop: CASSQDRAGGPGVTQYF. CDR3 sequence (DNA): TGCGCCAGCAGCCAAGATCGTGCGGGAGGGCCAGGGGTGACCCAGTACTTC.

This rearrangement joins TRBV10-3 to TRBJ2-2; TRBD2 matches at 9 bases. The CDR3 totals 15 residues. V dropped 3 bases and J dropped 7; count of bases not matched to a gene: 6. CDR1 and CDR2 from the germline V gene are ENHRY and SYGVKD. DNA of the CDR3: TGTGCCATCAGTGAACGGGGACTAGCTGACGGGGAGCTGTTTTTT. This translates into CAISERGLADGELFF.

The V and J genes are TRBV30 and TRBJ1-3; tentatively, D is TRBD1 (5 bases). CDR1 is GTSNPN, CDR2 SVGIG, per germline (reference sequence). V dropped 3 bases and J dropped 3 bases, with 24 bases sitting between them. The length of the CDR3 is 18 residues. The DNA for the CDR3 is TGTGCCTGGAGCGGGGAGGGGACGGAAGACCTTCTTGGAAACACCATATATTTT. Its protein product is CAWSGEGTEDLLGNTIYF.

The rearrangement joins TRBV15 to TRBJ1-2, with unresolved D. Germline assignment: CDR1 LNHNV and CDR2 YYDKDF (reference sequence). This CDR3 comprises 14 residues. Trimming cost V 0 bases and J 3 bases, with 8 bases left between them. The CDR3 coding sequence is TGTGCCACCAGCAGAGATTACAGTTACTATGGCTACACCTTC. It codes for CATSRDYSYYGYTF. The variable domain in full, with the rest retrieved from reference TRBV15 and TRBJ1-2, is DAMVIQNPRYQVTQFGKPVTLSCSQTLNHNVMYWYQQKSSQAPKLLFHYYDKDFNNEADTPDNFQSRRPNTSFCFLDIRSPGLGDTAMYLCATSRDYSYYGYTFGSGTRLTVV.

This clone was counted a single time. V usage is TRBV6-6 and J usage is TRBJ1-5, with TRBD1 matching over 9 bases. In germline, CDR1 is MNHNY, CDR2 SVGAGI (reference sequence). V lost 5 bases, J lost 8 bases, and 7 bases stayed unmatched. The CDR3 is 14 residues long. The CDR3 nucleotides are TGTGCCAGCAGTAAACAGGGGGCTAGTGAGCCCCAGCATTTT. Amino acid sequence: CASSKQGASEPQHF.

V usage is TRBV2 and J usage is TRBJ2-5; D possibly corresponds to TRBD2 (6 bases). CDR3 size: 15 residues. The germline V and J ends were trimmed by 8 bases and 2 bases, with 18 bases remaining between them. Germline V gene data show CDR1 as SNHLY and CDR2 as FYNNEI. CDR3 loop: CASHIAAILQETQYF. CDR3 DNA: TGTGCCAGCCACATAGCGGCCATACTTCAAGAGACCCAGTACTTC.

The V gene is TRBV5-1, the J gene TRBJ2-6, with D possibly TRBD1 on 5 matching bases. Deletions cut 0 bases from V and 7 bases from J, with 14 bases between. The germline V gene encodes CDR1 SGHRS and CDR2 YFSETQ. The CDR3 has 16 amino acids. This CDR3 is CASSLVAAQGANVLTF. The CDR3 DNA follows: TGCGCCAGCAGCTTGGTCGCTGCGCAGGGCGCCAACGTCCTGACTTTC.

The sample holds one count of this clone. This chain uses TRBV19 with TRBJ2-3; possibly TRBD2 for D (5 bases). V gave up 2 bases and J gave up 2 bases, with 14 bases separating them. Per germline, CDR1 LNHDA and CDR2 SQIVND (reference sequence). The CDR3 runs 16 residues. CDR3 sequence (DNA): TGTGCCAGTAGTATATCCCGGGGAGTTCCCACAGATACGCAGTATTTT. It translates to CASSISRGVPTDTQYF.

The V and J genes are TRBV10-3 and TRBJ2-7; 11 bases match TRBD2. CDR1 ENHRY and CDR2 SYGVKD come from the germline V gene. J was trimmed by 4 bases and V by 2 bases; bases with no gene match: 7. CDR3 length: 16 amino acids. The DNA of the CDR3 is TGTGCCATCAGTGAGCCAAAGACTAGCGGGAAGTACGAGCAGTACTTC. Amino acid sequence: CAISEPKTSGKYEQYF.

As DNA, the CDR3 is TGCGCCAGCAGCCAAGATGCAGGGCCGGCCTACGAGCAGTACTTC. Translation gives CASSQDAGPAYEQYF. The V call is TRBV4-3, the J call TRBJ2-7; D may be TRBD1 (5 bases). V was shortened by 0 bases and J by 2 bases, with 11 bases between the two germline ends. CDR1 is LGHNA and CDR2 is YSLEER in the germline V gene. This CDR3 contains 15 residues.

This chain uses TRBV6-5 with TRBJ1-3; D is uncertain. V lost 5 bases and J lost 6, with 11 bases in between. CDR1 MNHEY and CDR2 SVGAGI come from the germline V gene. The CDR3 runs to 13 residues. The CDR3 spells CASSTPGENTIYF. DNA of the CDR3: TGTGCCAGCAGTACTCCGGGTGAAAACACCATATATTTT.

This clone was recorded a few times. The rearrangement links TRBV27 to TRBJ1-2; 7 bases are shared with TRBD1. J lost 4 bases, V lost 0 bases, and 5 bases had no gene match. The CDR3 is made up of 15 amino acids. CDR1 is MNHEY and CDR2 is SMNVEV in the germline V gene (reference sequence). The CDR3: CASSLSATGSYGYTF. The CDR3 nucleotides read TGTGCCAGCAGTTTATCGGCGACAGGGTCCTATGGCTACACCTTC.

This chain uses TRBV6-5 with TRBJ1-1, with D unresolved. V lost 2 bases to trimming and J lost 0 bases, with 7 bases between them. Germline loops: CDR1 MNHEY, CDR2 SVGAGI. CDR3 length equals 14 residues. DNA of the CDR3: TGTGCCAGCAGTTACGGCGACATGAACACTGAAGCTTTCTTT. This sequence encodes CASSYGDMNTEAFF.